A single sample is the source of the 28 T cell receptor beta chains below, sequenced in a study of T cell repertoires in cytomegalovirus infection. These receptors have no identified antigens. TCRdb re-derived calls from the reads in MiXCR, one entry per CDR3 protein. The sample consists of roughly 730,000 distinct CDR3 sequences, around 32% of them appearing once. The sample was cultured PBMCs, taken from culture after CMV antigen stimulation. The receptors were gathered from a human donor in good health (CMV status not recorded). Some clones in this sample may be carry-over from other donors' samples.

V gene TRBV5-1 combines with J gene TRBJ2-1; maybe TRBD2 (5 bases). CDR1 and CDR2 from the germline V gene are SGHRS and YFSETQ. The CDR3 runs to 16 residues. V dropped 0 bases and J dropped 7 bases, with 17 bases sitting between them. The CDR3 region is CASSLAGNHGGNEQFF. CDR3 nucleotide sequence: TGCGCCAGCAGCTTGGCTGGCAACCACGGAGGAAATGAGCAGTTCTTC.

The CDR3 is CASRERGRRTDTQYF. The CDR3 nucleotides read TGTGCCAGTAGGGAGAGAGGCCGGCGGACAGATACGCAGTATTTT. V usage is TRBV19 and J usage is TRBJ2-3; D is undetermined. CDR1 and CDR2 from the germline V gene are LNHDA and SQIVND (reference sequence). The CDR3 runs 15 residues. V gave up 6 bases and J gave up 3 bases, with 16 bases separating them.

The chain is built from TRBV12-3 or TRBV12-4 and TRBJ1-3; no definite D call. The CDR3 has 14 amino acids. V was pared by 4 bases and J by 2 bases, with 9 bases between. DNA of the CDR3: TGTGCCAGCAGTTCGCGTGGAACTGGAAACACCATATATTTT. Translation: CASSSRGTGNTIYF.

The chain carries TRBV6-5 and TRBJ1-2, with D tentatively TRBD1 (5 bases). Trimming cost V 5 bases and J 4 bases, with 11 bases left between them. Germline CDR1 MNHEY, CDR2 SVGAGI. This CDR3 comprises 13 residues. DNA of the CDR3: TGTGCCAGCAGTCGAGGGGTTCTCTATGGCTACACCTTC. Residues: CASSRGVLYGYTF.

The chain combines TRBV6-6 with TRBJ2-1; D not certain. The CDR3 spans 15 residues. V lost 6 bases, J lost 3 bases, and 15 bases lay in between. CDR1 is MNHNY and CDR2 is SVGAGI in the germline V gene (reference sequence). CDR3 in amino acids: CASRTSLVLYNEQFF. The CDR3 DNA follows: TGTGCCAGCAGGACGTCTCTAGTTCTCTACAATGAGCAGTTCTTC.

The chain has TRBV24-1 and TRBJ2-2; D may match TRBD1 or TRBD2 (5 bases each). The CDR3 extends over 16 amino acids. V was shortened by 2 bases and J by 5 bases, with 14 bases between the two germline ends. Germline V CDR1 and CDR2: KGHDR, SFDVKD. The CDR3 region is CATSDSGQAWTGELFF. The CDR3 coding sequence is TGTGCCACCAGTGATTCGGGGCAGGCCTGGACCGGGGAGCTGTTTTTT.

This clonotype has ten or more counts. This chain uses TRBV11-2 with TRBJ2-1; D call uncertain. CDR1 and CDR2 from the germline V gene are SGHAT and FQNNGV. Trimming left V 1 base short and J 9 bases short, with 7 bases between. The CDR3 has 12 residues. In DNA form, the CDR3 reads TGTGCCAGCAGCTTAGGTTGGGGTGAGCAGTTCTTC. It is translated as CASSLGWGEQFF.

This sequence joins TRBV28 and TRBJ2-7; D is possibly TRBD1 (11 bases). V gave up 5 bases and J gave up 6 bases, with 32 bases separating them. The germline V gene has CDR1 MDHEN and CDR2 SYDVKM. The CDR3 extends over 19 amino acids. The CDR3 here is CASSPWTGGLAGDGGEQYF. CDR3 nucleotide sequence: TGTGCCAGCAGTCCCTGGACAGGGGGCCTAGCGGGGGATGGAGGCGAGCAGTACTTC.

This clonotype was observed a few times. The V call is TRBV19, the J call TRBJ1-2; 8 bases match TRBD1. CDR3 size: 14 residues. Germline CDR1 is LNHDA and CDR2 is SQIVND (reference sequence). V lost 7 bases to trimming and J lost 7 bases; unmatched junction nucleotides: 11. CDR3 residues: CASIPPDRGGGYTF. In nucleotides, the CDR3 is TGTGCCAGTATTCCCCCCGACAGGGGAGGTGGCTACACCTTC.

V gene TRBV7-2 combines with J gene TRBJ2-7, with 10 bases aligning to TRBD1. The DNA end is a closer match to TRBJ2-1, so the J assignment may be wrong. The CDR3 extends over 14 amino acids. Germline assignment: CDR1 SGHTA and CDR2 FQGNSA. Here the CDR3 DNA reads TGTGCCAGCAGCTCCGGGACAGGGGACTACGAGCAGTTCTTC. It specifies CASSSGTGDYEQFF.

This chain joins TRBV11-2 and TRBJ2-1, with D perhaps TRBD1 (6 bases). The CDR3 is 16 residues long. Trimming took off 3 bases at V and 8 bases at J, with 20 bases between the two ends. The germline V gene has CDR1 SGHAT and CDR2 FQNNGV. This chain's CDR3 is CASSLIDLRGTHEQFF. As DNA, the CDR3 is TGTGCCAGCAGCTTGATCGACCTCAGGGGTACCCATGAGCAGTTCTTC. Full variable domain (missing parts from reference TRBV11-2 and TRBJ2-1): EAGVAQSPRYKIIEKRQSVAFWCNPISGHATLYWYQQILGQGPKLLIQFQNNGVVDDSQLPKDRFSAERLKGVDSTLKIQPAKLEDSAVYLCASSLIDLRGTHEQFFGPGTRLTVL.

This clonotype was picked up many times. V gene TRBV6-1 combines with J gene TRBJ2-7, with D possibly being TRBD1 (5 bases). Germline CDR1 reads MNHNS; CDR2 reads SASEGT. The CDR3 has 14 amino acids. V was cut by 3 bases and J by 3 bases, with 12 bases left in between. The CDR3 loop reads CASSEGPILYEQYF. The CDR3 DNA is TGTGCCAGCAGTGAGGGGCCGATCCTCTACGAGCAGTACTTC.

The V gene is TRBV29-1, the J gene TRBJ1-4; D is undetermined. Trimming removed 0 bases from V and 3 bases from J, with 5 bases in between. The germline V gene encodes CDR1 SQVTM and CDR2 ANQGSEA. There are 13 residues in the CDR3. This CDR3 reads CSVEERANEKLFF. The DNA of the CDR3 is TGCAGCGTTGAAGAAAGGGCTAATGAAAAACTGTTTTTT.

This chain links TRBV27 with TRBJ1-1, with 9 bases identical to TRBD1. The trim removed 10 bases at V and 1 base at J, leaving 10 bases unmatched. CDR1 is MNHEY, CDR2 SMNVEV, per germline (reference sequence). This CDR3 spans 15 amino acids. The CDR3 loop reads CATSPTGQGNTEAFF. The CDR3 DNA reads TGTGCCACCAGCCCCACGGGACAGGGGAACACTGAAGCTTTCTTT.

V gene TRBV5-1 combines with J gene TRBJ2-7; 8 bases align to TRBD2. Germline V CDR1 and CDR2: SGHRS, YFSETQ. This CDR3 is built from 13 residues. V lost 4 bases and J lost 5; bases outside the gene matches: 5. The CDR3 DNA reads as TGCGCCAGCAGCCGGGGGGGCCCCGACGAGCAGTACTTC. Translating gives CASSRGGPDEQYF.

The J gene is TRBJ1-5, the V gene TRBV12-3 or TRBV12-4; 10 bases fit TRBD1. J was trimmed by 4 bases and V by 1 base; bases with no gene match: 10. The CDR3 is made up of 18 amino acids. This CDR3 reads CASSLGDRGRAGNQPQHF. As DNA, the CDR3 is TGTGCCAGCAGTTTAGGCGACAGGGGGCGTGCGGGGAATCAGCCCCAGCATTTT.

This chain uses TRBV9 with TRBJ1-6; maybe TRBD1 (6 bases). The CDR3 runs 17 residues. The V and J ends lost 2 bases and 14 bases respectively, with 26 bases between them. Germline lookup yields CDR1 SGDLS and CDR2 YYNGEE. CDR3 region: CASSVGSRANLGAALHF. CDR3 coding DNA: TGTGCCAGCAGCGTCGGGAGTAGAGCAAACTTGGGGGCCGCCCTCCACTTT.

This clonotype has more than one count but fewer than ten. The chain has TRBV9 and TRBJ2-3; 9 nucleotides align to TRBD1. CDR3 size: 16 residues. V was pared by 0 bases and J by 2 bases, with 4 bases of the junction left unmatched. Germline V gene sequence: CDR1 SGDLS, CDR2 YYNGEE. CDR3 sequence reads: CASSVGDRGITDTQYF. In nucleotides, the CDR3 is TGTGCCAGCAGCGTAGGAGACAGGGGGATCACAGATACGCAGTATTTT.

The chain carries TRBV6-1 and TRBJ1-2; possible D gene TRBD1, 5 bases. The V gene lost 2 bases and the J gene lost 4 bases, with 14 bases spanning the gap. Per the germline V gene, CDR1 is MNHNS and CDR2 is SASEGT. This CDR3 is 15 amino acids long. The CDR3 region is CASSELQPGAYGYTF. The CDR3 bases are TGTGCCAGCAGTGAACTACAGCCCGGGGCCTATGGCTACACCTTC.

This clonotype turned up a few times. V usage is TRBV12-3 or TRBV12-4 and J usage is TRBJ2-3; no reliable D call. The length of the CDR3 is 18 residues. V dropped 3 bases and J dropped 1 base, with 20 bases sitting between them. The CDR3 sequence is CASSFRPWLVGGTDTQYF. The CDR3 DNA reads as TGTGCCAGCAGTTTCCGCCCCTGGTTAGTCGGTGGCACAGATACGCAGTATTTT.

This clonotype was seen a few times. This rearrangement joins TRBV12-5 to TRBJ2-7; D not resolved. CDR3 length: 14 residues. Looked up from germline, CDR1 is LGHNT and CDR2 is FRNRAP. Between the trimmed V and J ends, which lost 7 bases and 5 bases, there was a span of 18 bases. The CDR3 spells CASELGPLRNEQYF. The CDR3 DNA is TGTGCTAGTGAATTGGGTCCGTTAAGGAACGAGCAGTACTTC.

This clonotype was counted a single time. This sequence joins TRBV29-1 and TRBJ2-5, with 7 bases that match TRBD2. Per the germline V gene, CDR1 is SQVTM and CDR2 is ANQGSEA. V shed 7 bases, J shed 1 base, and the junction held 3 bases outside the gene matches. The CDR3 sequence is 12 residues long. The CDR3 DNA reads TGCAGCGGGCGGGGGATCCAAGAGACCCAGTACTTC. This codes for CSGRGIQETQYF.

This clonotype was found many times. The genes are TRBV7-2 and TRBJ1-6, with TRBD1 matching over 10 bases. Germline assignment: CDR1 SGHTA and CDR2 FQGNSA. This CDR3 has 15 residues. Losses at the gene ends were 5 bases for V and 7 bases for J; bases not matched to a gene: 5. CDR3 in amino acids: CASSTGQGNNSPLHF. The CDR3 nucleotides are TGTGCCAGCAGCACGGGACAGGGGAACAATTCACCCCTCCACTTT. Full variable domain (remainder filled in from reference TRBV7-2 and TRBJ1-6): GAGVSQSPSNKVTEKGKDVELRCDPISGHTALYWYRQSLGQGLEFLIYFQGNSAPDKSGLPSDRFSAERTGGSVSTLTIQRTQQEDSAVYLCASSTGQGNNSPLHFGNGTRLTVT.

This chain joins TRBV7-7 and TRBJ2-2, with D uncertain. In germline, CDR1 is SSHAT, CDR2 FNYEAQ (reference sequence). This CDR3 has 14 amino acids. Deletions cut 5 bases from V and 1 base from J, with 8 bases between. CDR3 nucleotides: TGTGCCAGCAGCCGCAGTGAGAACACCGGGGAGCTGTTTTTT. Its protein is CASSRSENTGELFF.

This clonotype was detected a few times. The genes are TRBV7-2 and TRBJ1-2; the D gene is possibly TRBD1 (6 bases). This CDR3 has 15 amino acids. Per the germline V gene, CDR1 is SGHTA and CDR2 is FQGNSA. The V gene lost 7 bases and the J gene lost 0 bases, with 15 bases spanning the gap. This CDR3 is CASNQMGASNYGYTF. In DNA, the CDR3 is TGTGCCAGCAACCAAATGGGGGCTTCTAACTATGGCTACACCTTC.

J is TRBJ2-7 and V is TRBV7-7; TRBD1 might be the D (6 bases). The CDR3 loop spans 13 amino acids. V lost 5 bases to trimming and J lost 5 bases, with 13 bases between them. Germline V gene data show CDR1 as SSHAT and CDR2 as FNYEAQ (reference sequence). CDR3 protein: CASSLRWGHEQYF. As DNA, the CDR3 is TGTGCCAGCAGCCTCCGTTGGGGGCACGAGCAGTACTTC.

The chain combines TRBV20-1 with TRBJ2-7; D remains unclear. CDR3 length equals 15 residues. Germline values: CDR1 DFQATT, CDR2 SNEGSKA (reference sequence). Trimming took off 0 bases at V and 2 bases at J, with 14 bases between the two ends. CDR3 sequence: CSARDPSTSTYEQYF. As DNA, the CDR3 is TGCAGTGCTAGAGACCCATCGACCAGTACCTACGAGCAGTACTTC.

V and J are TRBV5-1 and TRBJ1-2; 8 positions agree with TRBD1. V trimming: 4 bases; J trimming: 7 bases; junction bases outside the gene matches: 9. Germline CDR1 is SGHRS and CDR2 is YFSETQ. The CDR3 runs to 14 residues. CDR3 sequence: CASSGAQGEGGYTF. CDR3 bases: TGCGCCAGCAGCGGGGCACAGGGGGAAGGTGGCTACACCTTC.